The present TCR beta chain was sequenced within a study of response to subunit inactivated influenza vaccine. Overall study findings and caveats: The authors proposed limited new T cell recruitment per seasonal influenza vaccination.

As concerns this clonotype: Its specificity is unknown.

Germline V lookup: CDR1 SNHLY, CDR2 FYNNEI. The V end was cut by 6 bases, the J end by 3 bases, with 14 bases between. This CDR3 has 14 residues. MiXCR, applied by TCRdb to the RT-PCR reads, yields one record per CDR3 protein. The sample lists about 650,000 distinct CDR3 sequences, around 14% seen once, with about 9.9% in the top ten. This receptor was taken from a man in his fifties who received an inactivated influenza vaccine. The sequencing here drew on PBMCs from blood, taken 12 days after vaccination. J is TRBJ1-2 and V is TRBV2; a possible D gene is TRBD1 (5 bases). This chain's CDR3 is CASRGEGRDYGYTF. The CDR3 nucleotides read TGTGCCAGCAGGGGGGAGGGGAGAGACTATGGCTACACCTTC.